The TCR beta chain under discussion was sequenced for a study of radiation and T cells in renal cell carcinoma. Study-level information: Nephrectomy followed 15 Gy stereotactic body radiation by 4 weeks.

The protocol was immunoSEQ multiplex PCR, while the TCRdb copy is restricted to in-frame clones and leaves out a portion. The table has over 55,000 clones, around 78% seen once. Germline lookup yields CDR1 GTSNPN and CDR2 SVGIG (reference sequence). With V trimmed by 8 bases and J by 4 bases, 16 bases remained unmatched. This CDR3 spans 17 amino acids. Time point specified: blood 2 weeks post-SBRT. The treatment: 15 Gy SBRT to primary tumor, nephrectomy 4 weeks later. Blood was sampled at baseline, 2 weeks and 4 weeks after SBRT. The receptor comes from a man in his 60s with renal cell carcinoma. V and J are TRBV30 and TRBJ2-1; 11 bases match TRBD2. The input for sequencing was blood, taken from a patient whose treatment included radiotherapy and nephrectomy. The CDR3 nucleotides read TGTGCCGGGATTGGGACTAGCGGCCCTAGGGGATACAATGAGCAGTTCTTC. Translation gives CAGIGTSGPRGYNEQFF.